Sequencing of this TCR beta chain was carried out in a study of blood T cell repertoires in COVID-19. As for the study in general: PBMCs, B-cell-depleted T cells, or T cells provided the cDNA or gDNA that made up the material.

CDR3 length: 20 residues. Unmatched junction bases numbered 16, after V lost 2 bases and J lost 0 bases. CDR1 is LGHNA and CDR2 is YSLEER in the germline V gene. Produced via immunoSEQ multiplex PCR; TCRdb's table is partial and in-frame only. The data show roughly 110,000 clones, 84% seen once. This chain uses TRBV4-3 with TRBJ2-7, with 10 bases matching TRBD2. Source material: peripheral blood. The clonotype comes from a human donor in a cohort sampled during active COVID-19. The CDR3 loop reads CASSQYLYSRTSGDSYEQYF. The CDR3 nucleotides read TGCGCCAGCAGCCAATACCTCTACTCTCGGACTAGCGGAGACTCCTACGAGCAGTACTTC.